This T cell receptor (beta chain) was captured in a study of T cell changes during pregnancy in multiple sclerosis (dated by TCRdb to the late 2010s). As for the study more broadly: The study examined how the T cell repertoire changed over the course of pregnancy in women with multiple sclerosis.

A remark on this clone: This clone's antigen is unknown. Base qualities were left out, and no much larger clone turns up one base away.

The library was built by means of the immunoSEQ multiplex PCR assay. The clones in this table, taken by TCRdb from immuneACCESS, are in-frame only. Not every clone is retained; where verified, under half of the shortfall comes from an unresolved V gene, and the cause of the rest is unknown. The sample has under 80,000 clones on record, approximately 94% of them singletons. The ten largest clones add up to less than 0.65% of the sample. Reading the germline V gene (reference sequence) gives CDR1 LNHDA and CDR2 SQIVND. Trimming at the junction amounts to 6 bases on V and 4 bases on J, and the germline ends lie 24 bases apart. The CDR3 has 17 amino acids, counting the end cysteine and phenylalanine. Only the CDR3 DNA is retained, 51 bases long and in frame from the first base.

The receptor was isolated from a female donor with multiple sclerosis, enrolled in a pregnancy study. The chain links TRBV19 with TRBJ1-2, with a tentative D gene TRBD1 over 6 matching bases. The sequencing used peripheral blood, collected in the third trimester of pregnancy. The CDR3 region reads CASSLNRAHSLIYGYTF. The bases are TGTGCCAGTAGCCTTAACAGGGCTCACTCCCTAATCTATGGCTACACCTTC.